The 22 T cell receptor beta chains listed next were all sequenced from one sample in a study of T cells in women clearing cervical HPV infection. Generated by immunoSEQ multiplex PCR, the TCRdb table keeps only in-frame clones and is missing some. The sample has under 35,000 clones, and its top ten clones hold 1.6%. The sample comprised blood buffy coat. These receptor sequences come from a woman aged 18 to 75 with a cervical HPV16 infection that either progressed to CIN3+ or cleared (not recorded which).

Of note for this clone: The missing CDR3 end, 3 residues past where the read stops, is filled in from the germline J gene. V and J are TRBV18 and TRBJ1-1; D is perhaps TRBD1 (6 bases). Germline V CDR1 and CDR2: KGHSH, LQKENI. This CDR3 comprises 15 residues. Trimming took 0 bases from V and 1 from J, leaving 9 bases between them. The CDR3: CASSPPRTANTEAFF. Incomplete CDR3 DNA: TGTGCCAGCTCACCACCCCGGACAGCGAACACTGAA.

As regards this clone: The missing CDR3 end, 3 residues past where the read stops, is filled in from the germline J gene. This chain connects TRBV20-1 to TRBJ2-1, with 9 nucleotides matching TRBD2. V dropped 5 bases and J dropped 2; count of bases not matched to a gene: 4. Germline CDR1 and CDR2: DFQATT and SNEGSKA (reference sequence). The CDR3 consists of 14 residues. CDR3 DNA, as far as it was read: TGCAGTGCTCCGCCTAGCGGGGCCTACAATGAG. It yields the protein CSAPPSGAYNE. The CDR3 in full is CSAPPSGAYNEQFF.

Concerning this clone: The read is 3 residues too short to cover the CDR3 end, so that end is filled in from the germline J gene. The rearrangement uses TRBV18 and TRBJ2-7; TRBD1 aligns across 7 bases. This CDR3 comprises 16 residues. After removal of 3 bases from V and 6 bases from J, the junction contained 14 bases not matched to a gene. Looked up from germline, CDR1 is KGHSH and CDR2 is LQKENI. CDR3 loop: CASSPTEGTAASEQYF. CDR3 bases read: TGTGCCAGCTCACCGACAGAAGGGACAGCCGCTAGCGAG.

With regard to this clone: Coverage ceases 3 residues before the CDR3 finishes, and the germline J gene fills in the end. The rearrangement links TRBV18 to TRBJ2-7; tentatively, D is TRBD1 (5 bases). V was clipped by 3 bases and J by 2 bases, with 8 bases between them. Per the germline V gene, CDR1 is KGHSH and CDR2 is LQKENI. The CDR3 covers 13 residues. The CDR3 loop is CASSPAQAYEQYF. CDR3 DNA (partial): TGTGCCAGCTCACCGGCACAGGCCTACGAG.

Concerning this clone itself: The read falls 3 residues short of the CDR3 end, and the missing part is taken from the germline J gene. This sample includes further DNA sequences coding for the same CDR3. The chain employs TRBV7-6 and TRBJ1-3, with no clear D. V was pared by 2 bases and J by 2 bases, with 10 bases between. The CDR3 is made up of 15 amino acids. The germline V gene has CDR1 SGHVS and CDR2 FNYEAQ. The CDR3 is CASSLSVGAGNTIYF. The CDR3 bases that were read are TGTGCCAGCAGCTTAAGCGTTGGTGCTGGAAACACC.

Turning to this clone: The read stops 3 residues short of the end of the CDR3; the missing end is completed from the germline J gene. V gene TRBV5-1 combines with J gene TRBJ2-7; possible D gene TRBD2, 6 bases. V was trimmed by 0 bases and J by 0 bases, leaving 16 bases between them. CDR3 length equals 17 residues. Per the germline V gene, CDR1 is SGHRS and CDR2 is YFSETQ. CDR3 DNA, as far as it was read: TGCGCCAGCAGCTTGGCCGCGGGAAAGAGGAGCTCCTACGAG. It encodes CASSLAAGKRSSYE. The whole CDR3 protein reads CASSLAAGKRSSYEQYF. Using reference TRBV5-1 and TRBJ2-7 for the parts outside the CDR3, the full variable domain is KAGVTQTPRYLIKTRGQQVTLSCSPISGHRSVSWYQQTPGQGLQFLFEYFSETQRNKGNFPGRFSGRQFSNSRSEMNVSTLELGDSALYLCASSLAAGKRSSYEQYFGPGTRLTVT.

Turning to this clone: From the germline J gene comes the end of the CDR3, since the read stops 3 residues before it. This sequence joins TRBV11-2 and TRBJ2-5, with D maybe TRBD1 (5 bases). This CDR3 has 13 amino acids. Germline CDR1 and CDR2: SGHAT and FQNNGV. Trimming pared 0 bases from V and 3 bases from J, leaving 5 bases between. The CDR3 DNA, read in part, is TGTGCCAGCAGCTTAGACAGGGAAGAGACC. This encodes CASSLDREET. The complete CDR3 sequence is CASSLDREETQYF.

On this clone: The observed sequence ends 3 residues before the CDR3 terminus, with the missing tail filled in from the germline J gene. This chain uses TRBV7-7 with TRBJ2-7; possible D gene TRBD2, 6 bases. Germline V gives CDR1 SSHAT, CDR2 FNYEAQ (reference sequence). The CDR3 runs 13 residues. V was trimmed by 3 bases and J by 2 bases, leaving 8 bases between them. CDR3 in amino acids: CASSLAGTYEQYF. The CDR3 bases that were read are TGTGCCAGCAGCTTGGCGGGAACCTACGAG.

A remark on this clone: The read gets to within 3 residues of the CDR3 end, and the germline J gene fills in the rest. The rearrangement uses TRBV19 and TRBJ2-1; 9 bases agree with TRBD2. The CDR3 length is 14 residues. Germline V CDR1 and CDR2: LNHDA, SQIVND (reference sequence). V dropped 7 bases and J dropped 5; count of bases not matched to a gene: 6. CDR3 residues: CASIYSGGNNEQFF. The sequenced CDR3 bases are TGTGCCAGTATATATAGCGGGGGAAACAATGAG.

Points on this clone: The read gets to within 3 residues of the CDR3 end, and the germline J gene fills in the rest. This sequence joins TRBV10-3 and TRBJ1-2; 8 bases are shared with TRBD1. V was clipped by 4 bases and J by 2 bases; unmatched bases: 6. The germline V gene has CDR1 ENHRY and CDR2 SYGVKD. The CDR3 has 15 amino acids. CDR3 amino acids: CAISGARQGNYGYTF. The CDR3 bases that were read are TGTGCCATCAGTGGGGCGAGACAGGGGAACTATGGC.

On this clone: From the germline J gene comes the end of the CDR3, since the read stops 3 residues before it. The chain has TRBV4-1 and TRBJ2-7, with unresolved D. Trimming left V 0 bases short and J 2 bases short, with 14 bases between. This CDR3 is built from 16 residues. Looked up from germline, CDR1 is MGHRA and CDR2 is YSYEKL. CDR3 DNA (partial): TGCGCCAGCAGCCAAGATCGCGCTATTAATACCTACGAG. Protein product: CASSQDRAINTYE. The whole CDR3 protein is CASSQDRAINTYEQYF.

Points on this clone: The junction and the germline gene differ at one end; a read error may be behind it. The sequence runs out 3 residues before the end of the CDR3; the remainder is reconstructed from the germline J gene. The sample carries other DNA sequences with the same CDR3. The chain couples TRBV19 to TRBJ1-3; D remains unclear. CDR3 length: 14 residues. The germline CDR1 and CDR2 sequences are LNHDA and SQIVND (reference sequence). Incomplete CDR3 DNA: TGTGCCAGTAGTGAGGGCGAGTCTGGAAACACA. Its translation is CASSEGESGNT. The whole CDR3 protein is CASSEGESGNTIYF. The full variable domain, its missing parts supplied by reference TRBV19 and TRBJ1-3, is DGGITQSPKYLFRKEGQNVTLSCEQNLNHDAMYWYRQDPGQGLRLIYYSQIVNDFQKGDIAEGYSVSREKKESFPLTVTSAQKNPTAFYLCASSEGESGNTIYFGEGSWLTVV.

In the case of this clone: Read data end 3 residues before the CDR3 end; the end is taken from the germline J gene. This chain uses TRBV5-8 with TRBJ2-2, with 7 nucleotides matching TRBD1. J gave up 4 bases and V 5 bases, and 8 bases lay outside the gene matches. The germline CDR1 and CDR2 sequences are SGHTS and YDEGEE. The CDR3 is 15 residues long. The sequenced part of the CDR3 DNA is TGTGCCAGCAGTTTCCGGGACAGCGGCACCGGGGAG. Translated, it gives CASSFRDSGTGE. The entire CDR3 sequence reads CASSFRDSGTGELFF.

CDR3 sequence reads: CASSRGDRVTNTEAFF. The DNA read from the CDR3 is TGTGCCAGCAGCAGAGGAGACAGGGTTACGAACACTGAA. The chain links TRBV9 to TRBJ1-1; 7 nucleotides match TRBD1. The read terminates 3 residues before the CDR3 end, so the remaining end is supplied by the germline J gene. The junction had 10 bases not matched to a gene; V was cut back by 4 bases and J by 1 base. This CDR3 has 16 amino acids. Per the germline V gene, CDR1 is SGDLS and CDR2 is YYNGEE. The whole variable domain, filled in from reference TRBV9 and TRBJ1-1, reads DSGVTQTPKHLITATGQRVTLRCSPRSGDLSVYWYQQSLDQGLQFLIQYYNGEERAKGNILERFSAQQFPDLHSELNLSSLELGDSALYFCASSRGDRVTNTEAFFGQGTRLTVV.

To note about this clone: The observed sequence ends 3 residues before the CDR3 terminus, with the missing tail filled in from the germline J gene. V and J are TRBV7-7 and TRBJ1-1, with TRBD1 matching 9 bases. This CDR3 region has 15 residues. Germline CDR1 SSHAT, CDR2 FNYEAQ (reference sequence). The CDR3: CASSLGGQGQETAFF. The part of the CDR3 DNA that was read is TGTGCCAGCAGCTTAGGGGGACAGGGACAAGAGACA.

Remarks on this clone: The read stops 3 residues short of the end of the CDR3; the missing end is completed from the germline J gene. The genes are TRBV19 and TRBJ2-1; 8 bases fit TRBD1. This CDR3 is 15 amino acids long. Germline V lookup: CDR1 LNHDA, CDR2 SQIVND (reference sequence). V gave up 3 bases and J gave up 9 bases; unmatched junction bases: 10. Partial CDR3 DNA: TGTGCCAGTAGTATTGGACAGGGCTGGGGAGGTGAG. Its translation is CASSIGQGWGGE. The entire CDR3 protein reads CASSIGQGWGGEQFF.

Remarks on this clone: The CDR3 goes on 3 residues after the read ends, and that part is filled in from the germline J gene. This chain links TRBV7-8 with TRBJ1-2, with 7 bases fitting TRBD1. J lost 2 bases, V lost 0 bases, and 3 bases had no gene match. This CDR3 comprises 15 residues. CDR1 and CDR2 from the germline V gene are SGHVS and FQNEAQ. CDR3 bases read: TGTGCCAGCAGCTTAGCCGGGACAGTGAACTATGGC. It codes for CASSLAGTVNYG. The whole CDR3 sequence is CASSLAGTVNYGYTF.

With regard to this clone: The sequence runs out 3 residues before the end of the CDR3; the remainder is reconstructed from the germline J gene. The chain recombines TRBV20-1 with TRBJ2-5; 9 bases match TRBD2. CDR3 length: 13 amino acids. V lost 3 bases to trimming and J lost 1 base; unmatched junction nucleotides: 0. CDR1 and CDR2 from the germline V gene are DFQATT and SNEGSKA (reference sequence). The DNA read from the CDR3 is TGCAGTGCTAGGACTAGCGGCCAAGAGACC. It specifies CSARTSGQET. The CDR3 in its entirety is CSARTSGQETQYF.

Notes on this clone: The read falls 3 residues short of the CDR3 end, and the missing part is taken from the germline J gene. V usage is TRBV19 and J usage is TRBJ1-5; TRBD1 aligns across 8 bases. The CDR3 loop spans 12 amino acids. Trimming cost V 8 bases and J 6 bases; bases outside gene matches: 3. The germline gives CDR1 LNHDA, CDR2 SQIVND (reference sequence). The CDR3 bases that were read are TGTGCCAGTCAGGGGGCTTCTCAGCCC. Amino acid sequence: CASQGASQP. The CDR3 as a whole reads CASQGASQPQHF.

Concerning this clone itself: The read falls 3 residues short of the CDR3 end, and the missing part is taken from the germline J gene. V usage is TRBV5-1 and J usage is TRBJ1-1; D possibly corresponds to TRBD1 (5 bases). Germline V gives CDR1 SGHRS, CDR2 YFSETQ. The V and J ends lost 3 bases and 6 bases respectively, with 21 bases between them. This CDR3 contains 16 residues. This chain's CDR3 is CASSYRPGEGIPEAFF. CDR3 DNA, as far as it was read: TGCGCCAGCAGCTACCGCCCGGGGGAAGGTATACCTGAA.

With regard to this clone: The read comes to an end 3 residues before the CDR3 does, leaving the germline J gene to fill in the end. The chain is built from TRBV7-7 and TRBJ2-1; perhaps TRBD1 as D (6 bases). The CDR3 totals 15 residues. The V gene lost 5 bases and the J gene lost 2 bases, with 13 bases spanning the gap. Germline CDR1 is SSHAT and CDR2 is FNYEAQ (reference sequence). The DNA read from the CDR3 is TGTGCCAGCAGCCCGGACAGTTCCCCCTACAATGAG. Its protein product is CASSPDSSPYNE. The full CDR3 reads CASSPDSSPYNEQFF.

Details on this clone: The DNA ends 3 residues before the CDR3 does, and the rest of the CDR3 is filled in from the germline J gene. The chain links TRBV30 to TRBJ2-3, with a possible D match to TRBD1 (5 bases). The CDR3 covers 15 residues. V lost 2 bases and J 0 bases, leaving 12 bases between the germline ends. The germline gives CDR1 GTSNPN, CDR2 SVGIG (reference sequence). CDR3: CAWSRGTHSTDTQYF. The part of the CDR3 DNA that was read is TGTGCCTGGAGTAGGGGCACACATAGCACAGATACG.